This record concerns one TCR beta chain sequence. The target of this receptor is not known. No qualities accompany the bases; no much larger clone lies one base away. The data belong to a study of CD8 T cells in Susac syndrome (dated 2019 in TCRdb). The study in broad terms: Whether CD8+ T cell activation and differentiation in Susac syndrome was antigen driven was tested using repertoire sequencing. The paper as a whole reports these results and caveats: The study acknowledged that relatively few individuals were included in the TCR sequencing and HLA analysis.

Peripheral blood CD8+ and CD4+ T cells from healthy donors, Susac syndrome patients and multiple sclerosis patients were profiled by high-throughput TCR beta sequencing. The multiple sclerosis controls were treatment-naive patients who had stable or active relapsing-remitting disease and met the revised McDonald criteria. CD8+ TEMRA cells were enriched by FACS, while bulk CD8+ and CD4+ T cells were purified by magnetic negative isolation. Blood was drawn into EDTA tubes, processed within 24 hours, and PBMCs were isolated by density gradient centrifugation. PBMCs intended for TCR sequencing were cryopreserved in liquid nitrogen and were subsequently thawed in a 37 degrees C water bath. The sorted or isolated CD4+, CD8+ and CD8+ TEMRA cells reached a purity of at least 90%. RNA was extracted using the RNeasy kit, and about 0.45 to 1 microgram was reverse transcribed with random hexamers. The immunoSEQ multiplex PCR assay, which covers 54 Vbeta and 13 Jbeta segments, was used to amplify TCR beta CDR3 regions. PCR amplification bias was corrected using a synthetic template baseline for primer optimization and computational correction. Under the source paper's analysis protocol: Reads were annotated to V, D and J genes per IMGT and analyzed with immunoSEQ Analyzer, keeping only productive sequences. Clonality was computed as one minus Shannon entropy normalized by log2 of the number of productive unique sequences. For each patient and control, public and private clones were evaluated within the 100 most prevalent clones. Clones were defined as Susac-specific if absent from the healthy and MS cohorts, from 1052 published viral clones and from other ImmuneACCESS disease sequences. TCRdb reran the public reads through fastp at Q25 and MiXCR, keeping productive beta chains. Rows matching on CDR3 protein sequence are summarized as one entry with the most common DNA and genes. In this record, the V and J calls reflect TCRdb's handling and not the investigators' own analysis. The sample data list 150,000 to 200,000 distinct CDR3 sequences, and roughly 95% of these were observed just once. 0.085% to 0.095% of the sample is held by the ten biggest clonotypes.

The sample consisted of CD4+ T cells from PBMCs. The TCR sequence derives from a human donor with multiple sclerosis.

At the DNA level, the sequence is TGTGCCAGCAGCCAGACTGGACCCTTAGGCGGTGAGCAGTTCTTC. Its translation is CASSQTGPLGGEQFF. The chain employs TRBV4-2 and TRBJ2-1; no D gene is confidently identified. From the germline V gene, CDR1 is LGHNA and CDR2 is YNFKEQ. The CDR3 spans 15 residues, from the cysteine through the phenylalanine. Just CDR3 DNA is preserved here, 45 bases in frame from base 1. Between the V and J ends, shortened by 3 bases and 9 bases respectively, the junction contains 18 bases.